This T cell receptor (beta chain) was captured by sequencing in a study of CD8+CD57+ T cells in acquired aplastic anemia. Overall study results and limits: A set of some 28 CD8+ CDR3 sequences was shared between patients and controls, and these sequences appeared highly expressed in patients.

Sequencing involved patients with CD8+CD57+ cell expansion previously shown by flow cytometry. This clonotype was observed a handful of times. Its target is unknown. TCR beta VDJ combinations and CDR3 sequences were profiled from genomic DNA. TCRdb ran MiXCR on the reads and lists one entry per CDR3 protein. Of under 500,000 distinct CDR3 sequences listed, about a third were seen once; the top ten hold less than 1%. The TCR was taken from a human donor with aplastic anemia. Sequenced input: sorted CD4+, CD8+, or CD8+CD57+ T cells (not recorded which) from PBMCs.

This chain's CDR3 is CASSQVIYEQYF. The CDR3 DNA sequence: TGTGCCAGCAGCCAAGTAATATACGAGCAGTACTTC. This chain links TRBV3-1 with TRBJ2-7, with unresolved D. V gave up 1 base and J gave up 4 bases, with 5 bases separating them. Germline V gene lookup returns CDR1 LGHDT and CDR2 YNNKEL (reference sequence). This CDR3 contains 12 residues.